This T cell receptor beta chain originates from a study of blood T cell repertoires in COVID-19. Study summary: Samples came from the United States, Italy and Spain, spanning acute and convalescent COVID-19. The cDNA or gDNA used as material had been derived from T cells, B-cell-depleted T cells, or PBMCs.

In the original processing: For nucleated cells, counts were estimated from reference gene primer amplification. The data were produced by immunoSEQ multiplex PCR, yet TCRdb's version contains in-frame clones alone and is incomplete. V and J calls and clone size follow that table, whereas D and trimming were derived from the DNA. This sample carries under 45,000 clones, around 73% of them seen once, and the ten largest clones take 25% to 35%. J was trimmed by 5 bases and V by 8 bases; bases with no gene match: 5. In germline, CDR1 is MNHEY, CDR2 SVGAGI. The CDR3 loop spans 14 amino acids. Material: peripheral blood. The sequence was obtained from a woman aged 70-85 years with acute or convalescent COVID-19. J is TRBJ1-6 and V is TRBV6-5, with 8 bases lining up with TRBD1. The CDR3 sequence: CASRRDRNNSPLHF. The CDR3 nucleotides read TGTGCCAGCCGCAGGGACAGGAATAATTCACCCCTCCACTTT.